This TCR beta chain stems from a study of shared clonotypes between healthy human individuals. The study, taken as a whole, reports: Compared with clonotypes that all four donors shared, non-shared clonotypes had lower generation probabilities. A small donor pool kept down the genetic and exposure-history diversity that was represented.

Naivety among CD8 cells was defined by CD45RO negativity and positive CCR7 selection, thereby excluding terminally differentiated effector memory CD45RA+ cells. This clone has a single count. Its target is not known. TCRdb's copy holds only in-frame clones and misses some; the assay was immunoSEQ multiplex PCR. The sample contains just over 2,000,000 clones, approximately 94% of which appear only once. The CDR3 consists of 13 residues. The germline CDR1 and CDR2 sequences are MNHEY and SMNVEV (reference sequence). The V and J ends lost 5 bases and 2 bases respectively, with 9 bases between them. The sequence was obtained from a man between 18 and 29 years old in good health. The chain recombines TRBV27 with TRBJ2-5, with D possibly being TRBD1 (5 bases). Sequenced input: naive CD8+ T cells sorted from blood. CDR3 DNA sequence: TGTGCCAGCAGTGAAGGGGTACAAGAGACCCAGTACTTC. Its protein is CASSEGVQETQYF.